The present T cell receptor (beta chain) was sequenced within a study of technical replicates of blood from a few donors. Data came from immunoSEQ multiplex PCR; TCRdb stores just in-frame clones and leaves some out. Of about 100,000 clones in the sample, around 96% are singletons; the top ten hold roughly 0.33%. Sample: T cells isolated from PBMCs. The TCR comes from a human donor in good health.

This CDR3 reads CASSQENLPGLRNPKEQFF. The CDR3 bases are TGCGCCAGCAGCCAAGAAAACCTACCGGGACTACGAAACCCAAAAGAGCAGTTCTTC. V gene TRBV4-3 combines with J gene TRBJ2-1; the match to TRBD2 covers 7 bases. V gave up 0 bases and J gave up 10 bases; unmatched junction bases: 21. In germline, CDR1 is LGHNA, CDR2 YSLEER. This CDR3 has 19 amino acids.